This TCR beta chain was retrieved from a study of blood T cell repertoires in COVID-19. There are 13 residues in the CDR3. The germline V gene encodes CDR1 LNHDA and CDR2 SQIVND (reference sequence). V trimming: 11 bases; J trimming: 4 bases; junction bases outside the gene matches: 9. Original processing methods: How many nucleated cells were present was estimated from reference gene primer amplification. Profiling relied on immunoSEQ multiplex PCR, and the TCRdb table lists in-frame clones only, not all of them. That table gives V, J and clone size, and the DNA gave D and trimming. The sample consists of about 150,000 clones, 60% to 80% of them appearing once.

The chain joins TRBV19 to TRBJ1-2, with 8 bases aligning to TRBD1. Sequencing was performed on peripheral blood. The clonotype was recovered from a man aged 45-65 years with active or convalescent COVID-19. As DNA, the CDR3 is TGTGCCTCCCGGGCAGGGGGCATCTATGGCTACACCTTC. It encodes CASRAGGIYGYTF.